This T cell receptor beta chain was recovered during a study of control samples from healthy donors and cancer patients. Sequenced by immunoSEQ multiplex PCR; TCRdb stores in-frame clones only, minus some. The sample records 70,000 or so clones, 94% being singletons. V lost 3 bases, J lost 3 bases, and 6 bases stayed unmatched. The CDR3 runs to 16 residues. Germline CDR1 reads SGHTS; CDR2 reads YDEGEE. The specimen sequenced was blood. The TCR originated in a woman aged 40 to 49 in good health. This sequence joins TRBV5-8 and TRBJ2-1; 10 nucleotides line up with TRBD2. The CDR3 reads CASSSRTSGFYNEQFF. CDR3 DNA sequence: TGTGCCAGCAGCTCCCGGACTAGCGGTTTCTACAATGAGCAGTTCTTC.